A single sample is the source of the 15 T cell receptor beta chains below, sequenced in a study of cytotoxic CD8 clonotypes in ibrutinib-treated CLL. Data came from immunoSEQ multiplex PCR; TCRdb stores just in-frame clones and leaves some out. Found here are tens of thousands of clones, more than 70% of them singletons; the top ten hold 43%. The sequencing used PBMCs, collected after 12 months of ibrutinib treatment. The receptors were gathered from a human donor with chronic lymphocytic leukemia.

The chain combines TRBV6-5 with TRBJ2-5; 9 bases are shared with TRBD1. The V segment lost 4 bases and the J segment 5 bases; nucleotides outside the gene matches: 5. Germline CDR1 and CDR2: MNHEY and SVGAGI. CDR3 size: 14 residues. The CDR3 is CASSSTGGSETQYF. The CDR3 DNA reads as TGTGCCAGCAGTTCGACAGGGGGTTCGGAGACCCAGTACTTC.

This clone was seen a handful of times. V is TRBV27 and J is TRBJ2-7; perhaps TRBD1 as D (5 bases). Germline loops: CDR1 MNHEY, CDR2 SMNVEV (reference sequence). This CDR3 is built from 13 residues. V dropped 6 bases and J dropped 9 bases, with 18 bases sitting between them. The CDR3 DNA reads as TGTGCCAGCAGCCCCATTACAGGTGTACCGCAGTACTTC. Translated, it gives CASSPITGVPQYF.

This clone was recorded once. The chain employs TRBV5-1 and TRBJ2-5; 7 positions match TRBD1. Germline loops: CDR1 SGHRS, CDR2 YFSETQ. The CDR3 totals 14 residues. With 4 bases clipped from V and 3 bases from J, the junction kept 6 bases outside the gene matches. CDR3 nucleotides: TGCGCCAGCAGCCCGGGACAGAGAAAAGAGACCCAGTACTTC. Residues: CASSPGQRKETQYF.

This clone has just one count. The chain uses TRBV27 and TRBJ2-7, with unresolved D. Trimming cost V 8 bases and J 3 bases, with 8 bases left between them. Germline assignment: CDR1 MNHEY and CDR2 SMNVEV (reference sequence). This CDR3 is 11 amino acids long. The DNA of the CDR3 is TGTGCCAGCGGAACGAACTACGAGCAGTACTTC. It specifies CASGTNYEQYF.

In this sample, this clone turned up a few times. This chain links TRBV5-1 with TRBJ2-7; D remains ambiguous. Germline CDR1 and CDR2: SGHRS and YFSETQ. The CDR3 has 12 residues. Trimming stripped 3 bases from V and 0 bases from J, with 4 bases between. CDR3 in DNA: TGCGCCAGCAGCTCGAGCTCCTACGAGCAGTACTTC. Translation gives CASSSSSYEQYF.

This clone was observed a few times. This chain uses TRBV11-2 with TRBJ1-2; D unclear. The CDR3 length is 15 residues. Deletions cut 4 bases from V and 0 bases from J, with 12 bases between. Germline values: CDR1 SGHAT, CDR2 FQNNGV. The CDR3 region is CASSSLRGANYGYTF. The CDR3 bases are TGTGCCAGCAGCTCACTCCGAGGAGCTAACTATGGCTACACCTTC.

This clone has only a few counts. The chain links TRBV2 to TRBJ1-5, with no clear D. V gave up 0 bases and J gave up 0 bases, with 9 bases separating them. CDR1 is SNHLY, CDR2 FYNNEI, per germline. The CDR3 consists of 16 residues. The CDR3 spells CASSEAPGYSNQPQHF. CDR3 in DNA: TGTGCCAGCAGTGAAGCGCCGGGTTATAGCAATCAGCCCCAGCATTTT.

The V call is TRBV7-2, the J call TRBJ1-5, with no clear D. The CDR3 length is 13 residues. CDR1 SGHTA and CDR2 FQGNSA come from the germline V gene. Trimming removed 1 base from V and 5 bases from J, with 6 bases in between. The CDR3 loop reads CASSLGPHQPQHF. The CDR3 DNA sequence: TGTGCCAGCAGCTTAGGTCCTCATCAGCCCCAGCATTTT.

The chain links TRBV7-3 to TRBJ2-2; 11 bases agree with TRBD2. Trimming took 5 bases from V and 5 from J; bases not matched to a gene: 4. CDR1 is SGHTA, CDR2 FQGTGA, per germline. The CDR3 extends over 15 amino acids. This CDR3 reads CASSPLAGGTGELFF. As DNA, the CDR3 is TGTGCCAGCAGCCCCCTAGCGGGAGGTACCGGGGAGCTGTTTTTT.

For this clone: A read error may account for a junction end that differs from germline. The chain combines TRBV7-9 with TRBJ2-7; D is perhaps TRBD2 (6 bases). CDR3 length: 11 residues. Germline CDR1 reads SEHNR; CDR2 reads FQNEAQ (reference sequence). For the CDR3, the DNA is TGTGCCAGCAGCCAGGGACTTTGGTGGGACTTC. It codes for CASSQGLWWDF.

The rearrangement links TRBV21-1 to TRBJ2-7; no check of the table's D call, TRBD1, against the DNA was made. TRBV21-1 is designated a pseudogene. The CDR3 spans 16 residues. CDR3 residues: CASSLKRTGESVEQYF. CDR3 bases: TGTGCCAGCAGCCTAAAACGGACAGGGGAATCGGTAGAGCAGTACTTC.

The chain recombines TRBV30 with TRBJ1-4; tentatively, D is TRBD1 (6 bases). Germline assignment: CDR1 GTSNPN and CDR2 SVGIG (reference sequence). V dropped 0 bases and J dropped 4 bases, with 12 bases sitting between them. The CDR3 spans 15 residues. This chain's CDR3 is CAWSVRGAVNEKLFF. CDR3 bases: TGTGCCTGGAGTGTACGGGGGGCAGTTAATGAAAAACTGTTTTTT.

This clone was observed a few times. One end of the junction varies from germline; a read error may be responsible. J is TRBJ2-4 and V is TRBV23-1; TRBD1 agrees at 7 bases. TRBV23-1 is placed among ORFs of uncertain function. This CDR3 region has 11 residues. DNA of the CDR3: TGCGCCAGCAGTCAATCGGGACAGTGTGACTTC. Translation: CASSQSGQCDF.

This chain joins TRBV9 and TRBJ2-1, with 8 bases matching TRBD2. CDR3 length equals 17 residues. Trimming at V came to 5 bases and at J to 4 bases, leaving 14 bases not matched to a gene. The germline gives CDR1 SGDLS, CDR2 YYNGEE. CDR3 coding DNA: TGTGCCAGCAGTCGCCGCGGGGGCGGGAGGTCATACAATGAGCAGTTCTTC. Its translation is CASSRRGGGRSYNEQFF.

Details on this clone: At one boundary the junction diverges from the germline segment, which might be a read error. The genes are TRBV7-2 and TRBJ2-7; possibly TRBD2 for D (5 bases). The CDR3 has 17 residues. Germline CDR1 SGHTA, CDR2 FQGNSA. DNA for the CDR3: TGTGCCAGCAGCTTAGCGCCTCCCGGACTGACCTCCCACGAGCAGTACTTC. Amino acid sequence: CASSLAPPGLTSHEQYF.